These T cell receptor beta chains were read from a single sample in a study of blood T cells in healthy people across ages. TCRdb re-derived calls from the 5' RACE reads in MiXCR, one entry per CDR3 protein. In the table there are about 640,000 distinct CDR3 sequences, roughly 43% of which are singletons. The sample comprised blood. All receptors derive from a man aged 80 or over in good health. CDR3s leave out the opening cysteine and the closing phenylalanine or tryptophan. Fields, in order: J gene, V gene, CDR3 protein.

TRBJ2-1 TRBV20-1 SAGQGDEQF
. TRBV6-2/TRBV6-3 ASRTGTSGSSYNEQY
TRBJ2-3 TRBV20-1 SLLERGPRTQY
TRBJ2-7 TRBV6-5 ASNQGREQY
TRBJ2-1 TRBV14 ASSPAGTLVRYNEQF
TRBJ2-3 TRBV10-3 AISPGLVGVTDTQY
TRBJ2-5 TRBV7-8 ASSFLGGPGEQY
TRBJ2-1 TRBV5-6 ASSSRQGSYNEQF
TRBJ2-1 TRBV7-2 ASSVALSYNEQF
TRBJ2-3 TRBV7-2 ASSKTRATDTQY
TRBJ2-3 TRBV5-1 ASRREPVDTQY
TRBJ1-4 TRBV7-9 ASSPGTVGSEKLF
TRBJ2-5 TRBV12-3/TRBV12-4 ASSLQWSNQETQY
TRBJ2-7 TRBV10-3 AISEAGTYEQY
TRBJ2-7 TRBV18 ASSPSRRDEQY
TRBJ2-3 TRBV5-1 ASRVRTDPSDTQY
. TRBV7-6 ASSFGLNCEQY
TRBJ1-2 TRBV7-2 ASSEGQFYGYT
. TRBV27 ASSLVTGTGTLEQY
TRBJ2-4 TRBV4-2 ANSQDPGTRNIQY
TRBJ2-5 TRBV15 ATSSTRGGVETQY
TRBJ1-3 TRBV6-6 ASSPTGRSNTIY
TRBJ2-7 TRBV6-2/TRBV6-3 ASRAHGQGSYEQY
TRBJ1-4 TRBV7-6 ASSRTGGRDEKLF
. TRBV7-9 ASSSESGQLSEQY
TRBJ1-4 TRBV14 ASSQGTEEKLF
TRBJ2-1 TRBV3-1 ASSNRDYQDNEQF
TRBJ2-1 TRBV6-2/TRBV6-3 ASSYSATYNEQF
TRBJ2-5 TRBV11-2 ASSPGILGLADPQETQY
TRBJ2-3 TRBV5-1 ASSLTVAGRYTDTQY
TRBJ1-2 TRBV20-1 SGTGEEYGYT